These 23 T cell receptor beta chains were all obtained from the same sample, sequenced in a study of blood T cell repertoires in COVID-19. Using immunoSEQ multiplex PCR, the repertoire was profiled, and TCRdb retains in-frame clones only, with some absent. This table has over 120,000 clones, approximately 88% appearing once. Sequencing input: peripheral blood. Receptor source: an older man with acute or convalescent COVID-19.

This sequence joins TRBV7-6 and TRBJ1-3, with D unresolved. Trimming pared 5 bases from V and 0 bases from J, leaving 14 bases between. This CDR3 is built from 16 residues. The germline CDR1 and CDR2 sequences are SGHVS and FNYEAQ. The CDR3, as DNA: TGTGCCAGCAGCCCGAGATCGGCGGGCTCTGGAAACACCATATATTTT. This sequence encodes CASSPRSAGSGNTIYF.

The chain links TRBV7-9 to TRBJ2-5; TRBD2 might be the D (6 bases). V lost 8 bases, J lost 1 base, and 17 bases lay in between. The CDR3 is 15 residues long. Germline CDR1 SEHNR, CDR2 FQNEAQ (reference sequence). The CDR3 bases are TGTGCCAGCGCGGGTGGGCGGGGAGCCCAAGAGACCCAGTACTTC. This sequence encodes CASAGGRGAQETQYF.

The rearrangement joins TRBV14 to TRBJ1-3; D gene unclear. This CDR3 has 16 residues. The V end was cut by 4 bases, the J end by 0 bases, with 13 bases between. Germline loops: CDR1 SGHDN, CDR2 FVKESK. Here the CDR3 reads CASSPQHTASGNTIYF. Written as DNA, the CDR3 is TGTGCCAGCAGCCCCCAACATACCGCCTCTGGAAACACCATATATTTT.

J is TRBJ2-3 and V is TRBV2; 8 bases line up with TRBD1. Germline V CDR1 and CDR2: SNHLY, FYNNEI. CDR3 length: 19 residues. V shed 6 bases, J shed 0 bases, and the junction held 17 bases outside the gene matches. Written as DNA, the CDR3 is TGTGCCAGCAGACCCGCCGGGACAGGTGGGTTGGCTAGCACAGATACGCAGTATTTT. It encodes CASRPAGTGGLASTDTQYF.

This rearrangement joins TRBV28 to TRBJ1-4; 8 nucleotides align to TRBD1. The CDR3 is made up of 14 amino acids. The V and J ends lost 4 bases and 8 bases, in that order; junction bases with no gene match: 6. The germline gives CDR1 MDHEN, CDR2 SYDVKM. This CDR3 is CASSSGQALEKLFF. The CDR3 region has the DNA TGTGCCAGCAGTTCGGGACAGGCGTTAGAAAAACTGTTTTTT.

The J gene is TRBJ2-1, the V gene TRBV6-6; D is unclear. V lost 0 bases and J 3 bases, leaving 6 bases between the germline ends. The germline V gene has CDR1 MNHNY and CDR2 SVGAGI (reference sequence). The CDR3 loop spans 14 amino acids. The CDR3 protein is CASSYSISYNEQFF. The CDR3 bases are TGTGCCAGCAGTTACTCGATCAGCTACAATGAGCAGTTCTTC.

This clone was seen a few times. V and J are TRBV5-1 and TRBJ1-6, with D perhaps matching TRBD1 (5 bases). CDR1 is SGHRS and CDR2 is YFSETQ in the germline V gene. Between the trimmed V and J ends, which lost 0 bases and 7 bases, there was a span of 11 bases. The CDR3 totals 15 residues. The CDR3 loop reads CASSLAAGLNSPLHF. The CDR3 bases are TGCGCCAGCAGCTTGGCAGCAGGGCTGAATTCACCCCTCCACTTT. The variable domain in full, completed from reference TRBV5-1 and TRBJ1-6, reads KAGVTQTPRYLIKTRGQQVTLSCSPISGHRSVSWYQQTPGQGLQFLFEYFSETQRNKGNFPGRFSGRQFSNSRSEMNVSTLELGDSALYLCASSLAAGLNSPLHFGNGTRLTVT.

V and J are TRBV11-3 and TRBJ2-2; 9 positions agree with TRBD1. CDR1 is SGHNT and CDR2 is YENEEA in the germline V gene. The ends lost 6 bases at V and 6 bases at J; junction bases unmatched: 5. The CDR3 consists of 14 residues. CDR3 protein: CASRRTGAAGELFF. Written as DNA, the CDR3 is TGTGCCAGCAGACGGACAGGGGCGGCCGGGGAGCTGTTTTTT. The whole variable domain, filled in from reference TRBV11-3 and TRBJ2-2, reads EAGVVQSPRYKIIEKKQPVAFWCNPISGHNTLYWYLQNLGQGPELLIRYENEEAVDDSQLPKDRFSAERLKGVDSTLKIQPAELGDSAVYLCASRRTGAAGELFFGEGSRLTVL.

The J gene is TRBJ2-3, the V gene TRBV4-2; 11 nucleotides agree with TRBD2. Germline CDR1 LGHNA, CDR2 YNFKEQ. The junction had 4 bases not matched to a gene; V was cut back by 4 bases and J by 1 base. The CDR3 runs to 16 residues. In nucleotides, the CDR3 is TGTGCCAGCAGCCGAGTACTAGCGGGGGGCACAGATACGCAGTATTTT. Amino acid sequence: CASSRVLAGGTDTQYF.

V gene TRBV2 combines with J gene TRBJ1-1; D may be TRBD1 (5 bases). Trimming shortened V by 2 bases and J by 4 bases, and 11 bases separated the two germline ends. CDR1 and CDR2 (germline): SNHLY, FYNNEI. The CDR3 is 14 amino acids. The CDR3 spells CASSEIPQGTEAFF. Here the CDR3 DNA reads TGTGCCAGCAGTGAAATTCCCCAGGGCACTGAAGCTTTCTTT.

The chain couples TRBV3-1 (or the pseudogene TRBV3-2) to TRBJ2-5, with TRBD2 matching over 12 bases. Unmatched junction bases numbered 10, after V lost 4 bases and J lost 7 bases. CDR3 length: 16 amino acids. Germline loops: CDR1 LGHDT, CDR2 YNNKEL (reference sequence). CDR3: CASSRMTSGRGRTQYF. CDR3 coding DNA: TGTGCCAGCAGCCGCATGACTAGCGGGAGAGGTCGGACCCAGTACTTC.

The chain links TRBV5-1 to TRBJ2-2; D call uncertain. The CDR3 has 14 amino acids. Trimming removed 4 bases at V and 2 bases at J, with 9 bases between. CDR1 and CDR2 (germline): SGHRS, YFSETQ. Here the CDR3 DNA reads TGCGCCAGCAGCATTTCTTTTAACACCGGGGAGCTGTTTTTT. Translated: CASSISFNTGELFF.

The chain employs TRBV28 and TRBJ1-5; no definite D call. Germline V gene sequence: CDR1 MDHEN, CDR2 SYDVKM. The CDR3 loop spans 14 amino acids. Trimming removed 4 bases at V and 2 bases at J, with 9 bases between. The CDR3 sequence: CASSSDGGNQPQHF. The CDR3 DNA reads TGTGCCAGCAGTTCGGACGGGGGCAATCAGCCCCAGCATTTT.

The chain couples TRBV10-1 to TRBJ2-1, with a tentative D call TRBD2 (6 bases). This CDR3 spans 14 amino acids. Trimming stripped 1 base from V and 8 bases from J, with 12 bases between. Germline assignment: CDR1 WNHNN and CDR2 SYGVQD (reference sequence). The CDR3 is CASSEYGREDEQFF. In DNA, the CDR3 is TGCGCCAGCAGTGAGTACGGGAGAGAGGATGAGCAGTTCTTC.

The gene calls are TRBV5-1 and TRBJ2-3; no clear D. The CDR3 is 15 amino acids. The V gene lost 0 bases and the J gene lost 3 bases, with 11 bases spanning the gap. Germline lookup yields CDR1 SGHRS and CDR2 YFSETQ. This CDR3 reads CASSLVVLQTDTQYF. The CDR3 DNA reads as TGCGCCAGCAGCTTGGTAGTTCTACAGACAGATACGCAGTATTTT. Complete variable domain (other parts from reference TRBV5-1 and TRBJ2-3): KAGVTQTPRYLIKTRGQQVTLSCSPISGHRSVSWYQQTPGQGLQFLFEYFSETQRNKGNFPGRFSGRQFSNSRSEMNVSTLELGDSALYLCASSLVVLQTDTQYFGPGTRLTVL.

The chain links TRBV3-1 (or the pseudogene TRBV3-2) to TRBJ2-5, with TRBD2 as a possible D gene (5 bases). CDR3 length: 14 amino acids. From germline, CDR1 is LGHDT and CDR2 YNNKEL (reference sequence). V was pared by 1 base and J by 5 bases, with 11 bases between. The CDR3 DNA sequence: TGTGCCAGCAGCCAAGGAGTAGGCGGGGAGACCCAGTACTTC. This translates into CASSQGVGGETQYF.

The table lists this clone with a count of one. The V and J genes are TRBV19 and TRBJ2-3, with 7 nucleotides matching TRBD1. CDR1 is LNHDA, CDR2 SQIVND, per germline (reference sequence). Trimming at V came to 6 bases and at J to 4 bases, leaving 4 bases not matched to a gene. This CDR3 contains 13 residues. The CDR3 sequence: CASSDRAADTQYF. DNA for the CDR3: TGTGCCAGTAGCGACAGGGCCGCAGATACGCAGTATTTT.

The chain uses TRBV7-8 and TRBJ1-1; possible D gene TRBD1, 5 bases. Trimming removed 7 bases at V and 5 bases at J, with 17 bases between. The CDR3 spans 14 residues. From germline, CDR1 is SGHVS and CDR2 FQNEAQ. The CDR3 DNA sequence: TGTGCCAGCAACAACCGGGGGTCGGGAACTGAAGCTTTCTTT. It translates to CASNNRGSGTEAFF. Based on the CDR3 plus reference TRBV7-8 and TRBJ1-1, the full variable domain is GAGVSQSPRYKVAKRGQDVALRCDPISGHVSLFWYQQALGQGPEFLTYFQNEAQLDKSGLPSDRFFAERPEGSVSTLKIQRTQQEDSAVYLCASNNRGSGTEAFFGQGTRLTVV.

V usage is TRBV29-1 and J usage is TRBJ1-1; tentative D call: TRBD1 (6 bases). Germline V CDR1 and CDR2: SQVTM, ANQGSEA. Between the trimmed V and J ends, which lost 6 bases and 1 base, there was a span of 12 bases. The CDR3 covers 13 residues. CDR3 sequence: CSVDRTRNTEAFF. The CDR3 coding sequence is TGCAGCGTCGACAGGACTAGGAACACTGAAGCTTTCTTT.

The chain has TRBV27 and TRBJ1-6; 8 bases map to TRBD1. Trimming at V came to 3 bases and at J to 7 bases, leaving 8 bases not matched to a gene. The CDR3 has 16 residues. CDR1 is MNHEY, CDR2 SMNVEV, per germline (reference sequence). The CDR3 protein is CASSLSPGQENSPLHF. CDR3 sequence (DNA): TGTGCCAGCAGTTTGTCTCCGGGACAGGAGAATTCACCCCTCCACTTT.

The chain has TRBV6-5 and TRBJ1-5; D call uncertain. Trimming pared 0 bases from V and 5 bases from J, leaving 11 bases between. This CDR3 region has 15 residues. The germline CDR1 and CDR2 sequences are MNHEY and SVGAGI. The CDR3 reads CASSYSWRRDQPQHF. The CDR3 DNA follows: TGTGCCAGCAGTTACTCGTGGCGGCGCGATCAGCCCCAGCATTTT.

The chain employs TRBV5-1 and TRBJ2-5, with D perhaps TRBD2 (7 bases). V lost 0 bases and J 5 bases, leaving 14 bases between the germline ends. CDR3 length: 15 residues. Germline V gene data show CDR1 as SGHRS and CDR2 as YFSETQ. The CDR3 DNA reads as TGCGCCAGCAGCTTGGAGGCGGGGGCCGGCGAGACCCAGTACTTC. Protein product: CASSLEAGAGETQYF.

The chain recombines TRBV25-1 with TRBJ2-1; no clear D gene. The V gene's germline CDR1 is MGHDK and CDR2 SYGVNS. The CDR3 length is 13 residues. V gave up 3 bases and J gave up 4 bases, with 7 bases separating them. The CDR3 sequence is CASSEQNYNEQFF. The DNA for the CDR3 is TGTGCCAGCAGTGAGCAGAATTACAATGAGCAGTTCTTC.